Sequencing of this T cell receptor (beta chain) was carried out in a study of post-analysis software for immune sequencing data. At the level of the study: Disease trajectories encompassed relapsing-remitting, secondary progressive and progressive-relapsing multiple sclerosis. Study outcomes and limitations: TRBV segments more frequent in patients than in controls numbered roughly 5 and included TRBV5-6, TRBV5-1 and TRBV20-1.

Libraries were made from TCR beta cDNA, and they carried unique molecular identifiers. One entry per CDR3 protein, called by TCRdb with MiXCR from the PCR reads. The data show some 260,000 distinct CDR3 sequences, roughly a third seen once. This clonotype was seen at least ten times. What it binds is unknown. Germline CDR1 reads SGHTA; CDR2 reads FQGNSA. The CDR3 has 15 amino acids. V lost 4 bases and J lost 7; bases outside the gene matches: 7. This receptor was identified in a girl aged 10 to 17 with multiple sclerosis. This chain uses TRBV7-2 with TRBJ1-2, with 12 bases aligning to TRBD1. Sequenced input: blood. CDR3 amino acids: CASSSPGTGGVGYTF. The CDR3 DNA reads as TGTGCCAGCAGCTCCCCCGGGACAGGGGGCGTTGGCTACACCTTC.